This T cell receptor (beta chain) was retrieved from a study of CD4 and CD8 cells across lung adenocarcinoma regions. Donors had localized lung adenocarcinoma, a non-small cell lung cancer. The CDR3 is 15 amino acids. Germline CDR1 is MNHNS and CDR2 is SASEGT. TCRdb ran MiXCR on the PCR reads and lists one entry per CDR3 protein. The sample carries some 11,000 distinct CDR3 sequences, 50% to 60% recorded once. Turning to this clonotype: The junction shows a germline mismatch at one end, possibly a read error.

The sample taken for sequencing was CD8+ T cells from the margin of a lung tumor. This rearrangement joins TRBV6-1 to TRBJ2-2; TRBD1 is a possible D gene (6 bases). The sequence was collected from a male donor with lung adenocarcinoma. The CD4 and CD8 labels of this study may be unreliable. DNA of the CDR3: TGTGCCAGCAGCGGACAGCCTGATGGCACCGGTAAGCTGTATTTT. This sequence encodes CASSGQPDGTGKLYF.